A selection of T cell receptor beta chains follows, all from one sample in a study of blood T cell repertoires in COVID-19. Assay used: immunoSEQ multiplex PCR; TCRdb lists only in-frame clones, some missing. This sample has tens of thousands of clones, with approximately 84% found just once. Source material: peripheral blood. These receptors originate from a man in his sixties or seventies with acute or convalescent COVID-19. Each CDR3 is given with its conserved first and last residue. Each record gives: clone size, D gene, V gene, J gene, CDR3 DNA, CDR3 protein. D genes are given only for firm matches. Size values are once, few and many counts, or a class for expanded clones, and some rows have none.

few	-	TRBV11-2	TRBJ2-3	TGTGCCAGCAGCTTAGGGGAGTCAGATACGCAGTATTTT	CASSLGESDTQYF
-	TRBD1	TRBV6-5	TRBJ1-6	TGTGCCAGCAGCCGGGACAGTGGAGCACCCCTCCACTTT	CASSRDSGAPLHF
few	-	TRBV9	TRBJ1-3	TGTGCCAGCAGCGTAACAGCAGGGACTGGAAACACCATATATTTT	CASSVTAGTGNTIYF
medium-sized	-	TRBV4-1	TRBJ1-5	TGCGCCAGCAGCCAACCCCAATATCAGCCCCAGCATTTT	CASSQPQYQPQHF
-	-	TRBV29-1	TRBJ2-1	TGCAGCGTTCGTACCCCGGGTTACCGTGATGAGCAGTTCTTC	CSVRTPGYRDEQFF
-	TRBD2	TRBV12-5	TRBJ2-2	TGTGCTAGTGGATATAGCGGGATAGCCCGCACCGGGGAGCTGTTTTTT	CASGYSGIARTGELFF
-	-	TRBV7-8	TRBJ1-5	TGTGCCAGCAGCTTAGCGGGGGGAGGAAGCAATCAGCCCCAGCATTTT	CASSLAGGGSNQPQHF
-	-	TRBV5-5	TRBJ1-1	TGTGCCAGCAGCTTGATCATGAACACTGAAGCTTTCTTT	CASSLIMNTEAFF
-	-	TRBV2	TRBJ2-7	TGTGCCAGCAGTACGACTGCCGGCTACGAGCAGTACTTC	CASSTTAGYEQYF
-	-	TRBV6-5	TRBJ2-2	TGTGCCAGCAGGCGGTGGTCGGGTGACACCGGGGAGCTGTTTTTT	CASRRWSGDTGELFF
-	TRBD1	TRBV9	TRBJ2-2	TGTGCCAGCAGCCGAGGGGGACAGGGGTCCGGGGAGCTGTTTTTT	CASSRGGQGSGELFF
-	-	TRBV19	TRBJ2-3	TGTGCCAGTAGTATTCGGGGGATAGGGCGGAGCACAGATACGCAGTATTTT	CASSIRGIGRSTDTQYF
-	-	TRBV2	TRBJ2-2	TGTGCCAGCAGCGTTTTAAACACCGGGGAGCTGTTTTTT	CASSVLNTGELFF
-	-	TRBV21-1	TRBJ1-6	TGTGCCAGCAGCACCCGACAGGGCCGGGATAATTCACCCCTCCACTTT	CASSTRQGRDNSPLHF
-	-	TRBV10-3	TRBJ1-5	TGTGCCATCAGTAACGGGGATCAGCCCCAGCATTTT	CAISNGDQPQHF
-	TRBD2	TRBV5-1	TRBJ2-3	TGCGCCAGCAGCTTTTACGGGGGGGCTGGAGATACGCAGTATTTT	CASSFYGGAGDTQYF
-	TRBD2	TRBV5-1	TRBJ2-1	TGCGCCAGCAGCTTGGGGGTCGGGACTAGAAGGGGTGAGCAGTTCTTC	CASSLGVGTRRGEQFF
-	-	TRBV4-3	TRBJ2-5	TGCGCCAGCAGCCCGGAGGGGTTGGAGACCCAGTACTTC	CASSPEGLETQYF
-	-	TRBV15	TRBJ2-5	TGTGCCACCACCGCAACTTTCCCCGGAGAGACCCAGTACTTC	CATTATFPGETQYF
-	TRBD1	TRBV19	TRBJ1-5	TGTGCCAGTAGTAAAAGGACAGGTGCTCAGCCCCAGCATTTT	CASSKRTGAQPQHF
-	-	TRBV5-1	TRBJ2-6	TGCGCCAGCAGCTTGGGACTAGACCTCTCTGGGGCCAACGTCCTGACTTTC	CASSLGLDLSGANVLTF
-	-	TRBV9	TRBJ1-1	TGTGCCAGCAGCGAACAGGGTGGGTTCGCTGAAGCTTTCTTT	CASSEQGGFAEAFF
few	-	TRBV7-9	TRBJ1-2	TGTGCCAGCAGCTTCACAGGGACCAAGGCCTATGGCTACACCTTC	CASSFTGTKAYGYTF
-	TRBD2	TRBV11-1	TRBJ2-1	TGTGCCAGCAGCTTATCGGCCAGCGGGAGTGGGTATGAGCAGTTCTTC	CASSLSASGSGYEQFF
-	TRBD2	TRBV15	TRBJ2-3	TGTGCCACCAGCAGAGGGGTACTAGCGGGAGGGCCGGGTGGTTCGCAGTATTTT	CATSRGVLAGGPGGSQYF
-	TRBD1	TRBV7-8	TRBJ2-7	TGTGCCAGCAGCTTAAGGGACAGGGCCTACGAGCAGTACTTC	CASSLRDRAYEQYF
-	-	TRBV4-3	TRBJ1-2	TGCGCCAGCAGCCAAGATCGGCCTCGTGGCAGTGCCGGGGTTTTTGGCTACACCTTC	CASSQDRPRGSAGVFGYTF
-	-	TRBV2	TRBJ1-3	TGTGCCAGCGCGCAGGGGATAACCTCTGGAAACACCATATATTTT	CASAQGITSGNTIYF
-	-	TRBV29-1	TRBJ2-1	TGCAGCGTTGACTTGAGCTCCTACAATGAGCAGTTCTTC	CSVDLSSYNEQFF
-	-	TRBV11-2	TRBJ2-1	TGTGCCAGCAGCGCGGGACCTCCAAAAAGTAATGAGCAGTTCTTC	CASSAGPPKSNEQFF
-	TRBD1	TRBV18	TRBJ2-4	TGTGCCAGCTCGCTTCATCCGGGACAGGCAAACATTCAGTACTTC	CASSLHPGQANIQYF
-	-	TRBV6-5	TRBJ2-7	TGTGCCAGCTACGCCGACAACAGGGCCTCCTACGAGCAGTACTTC	CASYADNRASYEQYF
-	-	TRBV30	TRBJ2-2	TGTGCCTGGAGGGGAACAGTGGGCAGGGCCACCGGGGAGCTGTTTTTT	CAWRGTVGRATGELFF
-	-	TRBV9	TRBJ1-2	TGTGCCAGCAGCTCCCAGGGGTATGGCTACACCTTC	CASSSQGYGYTF
-	TRBD1	TRBV5-1	TRBJ2-2	TGCGCCAGCAGCCAGGGACAGCTCACCGGGGAGCTGTTTTTT	CASSQGQLTGELFF
-	-	TRBV5-1	TRBJ2-3	TGCGCCAGCAGCTTGGACGGGACTGGCGGAGATACGCAGTATTTT	CASSLDGTGGDTQYF
-	-	TRBV5-1	TRBJ2-2	TGCGCCAGCAGCTTGGCACAGGACCTGAACCGGGAGCTGTTTTTT	CASSLAQDLNRELFF
once	TRBD2	TRBV7-3	TRBJ2-5	TGTGCCAGCAGCATGCAGGCGGGGGGGCCAGAGACCCAGTACTTC	CASSMQAGGPETQYF
-	-	TRBV24-1	TRBJ2-2	TGTGCCACCAGTGGGAGGGTTCCCGGGGAGCTGTTTTTT	CATSGRVPGELFF
once	TRBD1	TRBV7-2	TRBJ2-1	TGTGCCAGCGGACAGGGGGCCTACAATGAGCAGTTCTTC	CASGQGAYNEQFF
-	-	TRBV7-2	TRBJ2-7	TGTGCCAGCAGCTTAGTCCCCAGGACAAACTACGAGCAGTACTTC	CASSLVPRTNYEQYF
-	TRBD1	TRBV12-3/TRBV12-4	TRBJ2-7	TGTGCCAGCAACTACAGGGGAAACGAGCAGTACTTC	CASNYRGNEQYF
-	-	TRBV15	TRBJ2-7	TGTGCCACCAGCAGAGTTCCGTCTTACGAGCAGTACTTC	CATSRVPSYEQYF
-	-	TRBV7-3	TRBJ2-7	TGTGCCAGCAGCCTCGCCCAAACAGGCCCCTACGAGCAGTACTTC	CASSLAQTGPYEQYF
-	TRBD1	TRBV5-1	TRBJ1-1	TGCGCCAGCAGCGTCGACAGGGACACTGAAGCTTTCTTT	CASSVDRDTEAFF
-	TRBD1	TRBV5-1	TRBJ1-1	TGCGCCAGCAGCGTACAGGGGGGTGGCACTGAAGCTTTCTTT	CASSVQGGGTEAFF
-	-	TRBV19	TRBJ1-2	TGTGCCAGTACTTGGACTGGTGGCTACACCTTC	CASTWTGGYTF
-	-	TRBV5-1	TRBJ2-1	TGCGCCAGCAGCGTGCAGGAGCAGGGCTCCTACAATGAGCAGTTCTTC	CASSVQEQGSYNEQFF
-	TRBD1	TRBV10-3	TRBJ1-2	TGTGCCATCAGGTCGGACAGGGAAAATGGCTACACCTTC	CAIRSDRENGYTF
-	-	TRBV28	TRBJ2-7	TGTGCCAGCAGTCGCGGCGAGCAGTACTTC	CASSRGEQYF
-	-	TRBV15	TRBJ2-5	TGTGCCACCAGCAGAGCCCCCGTGGGGGCTGGGGAGACCCAGTACTTC	CATSRAPVGAGETQYF
few	TRBD1	TRBV6-5	TRBJ2-2	TGTGCCAGCAGGGCGGGACAGGGGATCACCGGGGAGCTGTTTTTT	CASRAGQGITGELFF